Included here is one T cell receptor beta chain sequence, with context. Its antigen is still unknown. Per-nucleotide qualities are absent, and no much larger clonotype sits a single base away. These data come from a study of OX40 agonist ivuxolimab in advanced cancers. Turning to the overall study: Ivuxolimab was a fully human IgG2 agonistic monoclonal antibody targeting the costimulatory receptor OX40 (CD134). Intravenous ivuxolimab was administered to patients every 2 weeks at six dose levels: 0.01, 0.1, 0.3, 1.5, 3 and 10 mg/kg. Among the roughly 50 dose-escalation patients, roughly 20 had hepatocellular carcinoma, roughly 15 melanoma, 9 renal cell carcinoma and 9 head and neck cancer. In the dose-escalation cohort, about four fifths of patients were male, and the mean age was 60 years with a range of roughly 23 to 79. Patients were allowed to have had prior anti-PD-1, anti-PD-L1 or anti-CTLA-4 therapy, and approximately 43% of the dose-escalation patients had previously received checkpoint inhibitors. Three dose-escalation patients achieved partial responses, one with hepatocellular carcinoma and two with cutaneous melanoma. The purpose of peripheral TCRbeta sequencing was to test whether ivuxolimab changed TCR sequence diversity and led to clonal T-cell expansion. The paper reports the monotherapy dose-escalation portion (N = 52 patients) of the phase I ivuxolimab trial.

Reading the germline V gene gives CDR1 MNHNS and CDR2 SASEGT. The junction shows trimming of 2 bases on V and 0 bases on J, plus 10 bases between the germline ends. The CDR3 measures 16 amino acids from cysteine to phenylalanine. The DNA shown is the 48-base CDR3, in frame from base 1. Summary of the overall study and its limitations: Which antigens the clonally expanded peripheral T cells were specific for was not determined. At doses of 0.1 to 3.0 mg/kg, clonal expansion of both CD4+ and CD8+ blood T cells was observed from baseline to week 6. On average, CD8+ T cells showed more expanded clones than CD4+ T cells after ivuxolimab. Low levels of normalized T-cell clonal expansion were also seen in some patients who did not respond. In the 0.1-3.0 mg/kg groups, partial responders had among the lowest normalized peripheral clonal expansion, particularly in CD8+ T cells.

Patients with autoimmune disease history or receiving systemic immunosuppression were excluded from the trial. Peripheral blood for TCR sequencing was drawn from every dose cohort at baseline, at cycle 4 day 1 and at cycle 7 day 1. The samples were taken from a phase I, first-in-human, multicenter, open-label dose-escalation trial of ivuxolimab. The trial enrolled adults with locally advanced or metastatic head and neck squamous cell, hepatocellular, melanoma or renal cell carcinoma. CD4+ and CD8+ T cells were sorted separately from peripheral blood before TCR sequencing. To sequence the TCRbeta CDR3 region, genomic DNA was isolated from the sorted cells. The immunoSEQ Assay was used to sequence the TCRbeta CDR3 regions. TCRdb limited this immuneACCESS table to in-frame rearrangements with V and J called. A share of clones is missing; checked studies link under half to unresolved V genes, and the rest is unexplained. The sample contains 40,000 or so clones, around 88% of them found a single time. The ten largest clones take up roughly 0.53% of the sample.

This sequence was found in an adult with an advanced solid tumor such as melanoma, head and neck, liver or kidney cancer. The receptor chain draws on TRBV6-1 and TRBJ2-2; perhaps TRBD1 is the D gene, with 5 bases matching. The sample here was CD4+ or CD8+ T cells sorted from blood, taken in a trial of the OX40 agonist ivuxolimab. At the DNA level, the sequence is TGTGCCAGCAGTGAAAGGGTACAGGCGAACACCGGGGAGCTGTTTTTT. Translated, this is CASSERVQANTGELFF.